One sample yielded the 9 T cell receptor beta chains listed below, sequenced in a study of blood T cells in healthy people across ages. The authors ran a second PCR of roughly 7 to 11 cycles using a sample-barcoded 5' primer and a J-beta primer mix. TCRdb reprocessed the 5' RACE reads via MiXCR and lists one record per CDR3 protein. The table shows hundreds of thousands of distinct CDR3 sequences, with 25% to 30% occurring only once. Sequenced input: blood. Every receptor here comes from a woman of 80 years or more in good health.

This clonotype was counted ten times or more. The chain is built from TRBV5-1 and TRBJ2-1; perhaps TRBD2 as D (7 bases). Germline V lookup: CDR1 SGHRS, CDR2 YFSETQ. The CDR3 is 17 amino acids. Between the trimmed V and J ends, which lost 4 bases and 0 bases, there was a span of 17 bases. The CDR3 here is CASSPSRGASSYNEQFF. The CDR3 DNA reads TGCGCCAGCAGCCCGTCTCGGGGGGCAAGCTCCTACAATGAGCAGTTCTTC.

This clonotype has only a few counts. The chain combines TRBV30 with TRBJ2-2, with TRBD1 matching over 7 bases. Germline loops: CDR1 GTSNPN, CDR2 SVGIG (reference sequence). The CDR3 loop spans 18 amino acids. J was trimmed by 4 bases and V by 7 bases; bases with no gene match: 21. CDR3 coding DNA: TGTGCCTATGGAGCTTTGGGCAGGGGGTTCGCAGTCACCGGGGAGCTGTTTTTT. Its translation: CAYGALGRGFAVTGELFF.

This clonotype was detected many times. The rearrangement uses TRBV7-2 and TRBJ1-5; D is ambiguous. Germline lookup yields CDR1 SGHTA and CDR2 FQGNSA. Trimming removed 1 base at V and 3 bases at J, with 10 bases between. The CDR3 runs to 15 residues. The CDR3 coding sequence is TGTGCCAGCAGCTTAGTCCCTGATACCAATCAGCCCCAGCATTTT. It encodes CASSLVPDTNQPQHF.

Many counts were recorded for this clonotype. This sequence joins TRBV30 and TRBJ1-2; D uncertain. This CDR3 has 12 residues. The V gene lost 7 bases and the J gene lost 5 bases, with 14 bases spanning the gap. The germline V gene encodes CDR1 GTSNPN and CDR2 SVGIG (reference sequence). The CDR3 protein is CAYSAGGYGYTF. The CDR3 DNA follows: TGTGCCTACTCTGCGGGAGGGTATGGCTACACCTTC.

The rearrangement uses TRBV20-1 and TRBJ2-3, with D maybe TRBD2 (6 bases). There are 14 residues in the CDR3. Germline assignment: CDR1 DFQATT and CDR2 SNEGSKA (reference sequence). V gave up 4 bases and J gave up 1 base, with 12 bases separating them. As DNA, the CDR3 is TGCAGTGCTATTAGCTCTAGCGGCACAGATACGCAGTATTTT. This encodes CSAISSSGTDTQYF.

There are many counts of this clonotype. V and J are TRBV12-3 or TRBV12-4 and TRBJ2-1, with D perhaps matching TRBD1 or TRBD2 (6 bases each). The CDR3 loop spans 13 amino acids. Trimming removed 1 base from V and 9 bases from J, with 10 bases in between. CDR3 bases: TGTGCCAGCAGTTTAGGGGGGGCCGTTGAGCAGTTCTTC. The encoded protein is CASSLGGAVEQFF.

This clonotype occurred a few times. V is TRBV7-8 and J is TRBJ2-6, with 8 bases aligning to TRBD1. The germline V gene has CDR1 SGHVS and CDR2 FQNEAQ. The CDR3 is 19 amino acids. The V gene end was trimmed by 5 bases and the J gene end by 0 bases; junction bases not matched to a gene: 12. The CDR3 sequence is CASSLQQGTGRSGANVLTF. Written as DNA, the CDR3 is TGTGCCAGCAGCCTCCAGCAGGGGACAGGTCGCTCTGGGGCCAACGTCCTGACTTTC.

This clonotype was seen many times. The rearrangement links TRBV5-1 to TRBJ1-2; no firm D call. Germline V CDR1 and CDR2: SGHRS, YFSETQ. The V gene lost 0 bases and the J gene lost 4 bases, with 10 bases spanning the gap. The CDR3 is 14 residues long. The CDR3 here is CASSLGKGGYGYTF. The CDR3 DNA is TGCGCCAGCAGCTTGGGAAAGGGAGGCTATGGCTACACCTTC. Full variable domain (rest looked up from reference TRBV5-1 and TRBJ1-2): KAGVTQTPRYLIKTRGQQVTLSCSPISGHRSVSWYQQTPGQGLQFLFEYFSETQRNKGNFPGRFSGRQFSNSRSEMNVSTLELGDSALYLCASSLGKGGYGYTFGSGTRLTVV.

V gene TRBV7-2 combines with J gene TRBJ2-3; 9 positions match TRBD2. Germline CDR1 reads SGHTA; CDR2 reads FQGNSA. The V segment lost 1 base and the J segment 2 bases; nucleotides outside the gene matches: 10. The length of the CDR3 is 18 residues. This CDR3 is CASSLGPRGGGFTDTQYF. The CDR3 nucleotides read TGTGCCAGCAGCTTAGGCCCGCGGGGGGGCGGCTTCACAGATACGCAGTATTTT.